Presented here are 20 T cell receptor beta chains from one specimen sequenced in a study of blood T cell repertoires in COVID-19 (dated by TCRdb to about 2020). Preparation of the library involved the immunoSEQ multiplex PCR assay. The table was pulled from immuneACCESS by TCRdb, which kept in-frame rearrangements only. Such tables lose some clones; where checked, under half of the loss comes from unresolved V genes, and the rest has no known cause. In all, the sample holds some 120,000 clones, and approximately 74% of those were seen once. The ten largest make up roughly 5.5% of the sample. The specimen sequenced was peripheral blood. These receptor sequences come from a man aged 60 to 75 with acute or convalescent COVID-19.

CDR3 nucleotide sequence: TGTGCCAGCAGCCGACCGGGGACCTACGAGCAGTACTTC. This encodes CASSRPGTYEQYF. This chain joins TRBV6-5 and TRBJ2-7, with a tentative D call TRBD2 (5 bases). V lost 6 bases and J lost 2, with 11 bases in between. Germline V lookup: CDR1 MNHEY, CDR2 SVGAGI. The CDR3 loop spans 13 amino acids.

This clone was picked up a small number of times. V usage is TRBV18 and J usage is TRBJ1-3; D perhaps matches TRBD1 (5 bases). Germline V gives CDR1 KGHSH, CDR2 LQKENI. V was trimmed by 3 bases and J by 1 base, leaving 13 bases between them. The CDR3 has 16 amino acids. CDR3 protein: CASSPRAAVSGNTIYF. CDR3 nucleotide sequence: TGTGCCAGCTCACCCAGGGCCGCAGTTTCTGGAAACACCATATATTTT.

The chain joins TRBV29-1 to TRBJ2-2; D perhaps matches TRBD1 (5 bases). CDR1 SQVTM and CDR2 ANQGSEA come from the germline V gene. The V gene lost 6 bases and the J gene lost 1 base, with 15 bases spanning the gap. The CDR3 consists of 15 residues. The CDR3 is CSVRQPGMNTGELFF. In DNA form, the CDR3 reads TGCAGCGTACGTCAGCCAGGGATGAACACCGGGGAGCTGTTTTTT.

This chain uses TRBV7-8 with TRBJ1-1; 7 nucleotides match TRBD1. Germline V gene lookup returns CDR1 SGHVS and CDR2 FQNEAQ. With V trimmed by 5 bases and J by 9 bases, 6 bases remained unmatched. This CDR3 spans 12 amino acids. Here the CDR3 reads CASSLGQLKAFF. In nucleotides, the CDR3 is TGTGCCAGCAGCCTGGGACAGCTCAAAGCTTTCTTT.

The V gene is TRBV3-1 (or the pseudogene TRBV3-2), the J gene TRBJ2-5, with 12 bases that match TRBD2. The J segment lost 1 base and the V segment lost 8 bases, leaving 5 bases of the junction unmatched. This CDR3 region has 15 residues. Germline V CDR1 and CDR2: LGHDT, YNNKEL (reference sequence). The DNA for the CDR3 is TGTGCCAGCGAGAGGACTAGCGGGACCCAAGAGACCCAGTACTTC. Its translation is CASERTSGTQETQYF.

The genes are TRBV24-1 and TRBJ1-5; D is perhaps TRBD1 (5 bases). CDR1 and CDR2 from the germline V gene are KGHDR and SFDVKD. The CDR3 consists of 16 residues. The V and J ends lost 3 bases and 2 bases respectively, with 13 bases between them. CDR3: CATSDPGGDGNQPQHF. CDR3 DNA: TGTGCCACCAGTGATCCCGGGGGAGACGGCAATCAGCCCCAGCATTTT.

This chain joins TRBV3-1 (or the pseudogene TRBV3-2) and TRBJ2-7, with 7 nucleotides matching TRBD1. V shed 5 bases and J 1 base; nucleotides not matched to a gene: 8. The CDR3 totals 15 residues. Germline loops: CDR1 LGHDT, CDR2 YNNKEL (reference sequence). CDR3 in amino acids: CASSGRTGISYEQYF. CDR3 nucleotide sequence: TGTGCCAGCAGCGGACGGACAGGAATATCCTACGAGCAGTACTTC.

The chain joins TRBV12-5 to TRBJ1-5, with TRBD1 matching over 10 bases. V lost 5 bases, J lost 6 bases, and 4 bases stayed unmatched. Germline assignment: CDR1 LGHNT and CDR2 FRNRAP. The CDR3 runs 14 residues. The DNA for the CDR3 is TGTGCTAGTGGTCGACAGGGGGCGGTTCAGCCCCAGCATTTT. Residues: CASGRQGAVQPQHF. The full variable domain, its missing parts supplied by reference TRBV12-5 and TRBJ1-5, is DARVTQTPRHKVTEMGQEVTMRCQPILGHNTVFWYRQTMMQGLELLAYFRNRAPLDDSGMPKDRFSAEMPDATLATLKIQPSEPRDSAVYFCASGRQGAVQPQHFGDGTRLSIL.

This chain joins TRBV18 and TRBJ2-5; 9 bases are a match to TRBD2. Trimming took 2 bases from V and 5 from J; bases not matched to a gene: 12. Germline values: CDR1 KGHSH, CDR2 LQKENI. The CDR3 length is 17 residues. CDR3: CASSPGKGSGSWETQYF. CDR3 nucleotides: TGTGCCAGCTCACCAGGAAAGGGTAGCGGGAGCTGGGAGACCCAGTACTTC.

The chain is built from TRBV3-1 (or the pseudogene TRBV3-2) and TRBJ2-3; TRBD2 matches at 7 bases. There are 17 residues in the CDR3. Trimming removed 0 bases from V and 2 bases from J; junction bases left unmatched: 8. CDR1 is LGHDT, CDR2 YNNKEL, per germline (reference sequence). This chain's CDR3 is CASSQDIRGEPTDTQYF. The CDR3 nucleotides read TGTGCCAGCAGCCAAGATATCCGGGGGGAACCCACAGATACGCAGTATTTT.

In DNA, the CDR3 is TGTGCCAGCAGTGAGGGACAGGGGTCCTACAATGAGCAGTTCTTC. Its protein is CASSEGQGSYNEQFF. This chain connects TRBV2 to TRBJ2-1; 10 nucleotides line up with TRBD1. The V and J ends lost 3 bases and 1 base, in that order; junction bases with no gene match: 0. CDR1 is SNHLY, CDR2 FYNNEI, per germline. This CDR3 comprises 15 residues.

The chain joins TRBV19 to TRBJ2-4, with D possibly matching TRBD2 (6 bases). With 6 bases removed from V and 10 bases from J, the gap between germline ends came to 13 bases. The V gene's germline CDR1 is LNHDA and CDR2 SQIVND (reference sequence). This CDR3 is 12 amino acids long. CDR3: CASSGTGIIQYF. In nucleotides, the CDR3 is TGTGCCAGTAGCGGGACTGGAATTATTCAGTACTTC.

The V and J genes are TRBV6-6 and TRBJ2-1; D possibly corresponds to TRBD1 (5 bases). Germline assignment: CDR1 MNHNY and CDR2 SVGAGI (reference sequence). V lost 6 bases to trimming and J lost 2 bases, with 17 bases between them. The CDR3 contains 16 residues. The CDR3 protein is CASSVHGANPYNEQFF. CDR3 coding DNA: TGTGCCAGCAGCGTTCATGGGGCCAACCCCTACAATGAGCAGTTCTTC.

This CDR3 reads CAISEYATSGDEQYF. The CDR3 DNA sequence: TGTGCCATCAGTGAGTATGCGACTAGCGGCGACGAGCAGTACTTC. The chain links TRBV10-3 to TRBJ2-7, with TRBD2 matching 9 bases. This CDR3 region has 15 residues. Germline V CDR1 and CDR2: ENHRY, SYGVKD. Trimming took 1 base from V and 5 from J; bases not matched to a gene: 6.

This clone has only one observation. The chain recombines TRBV6-5 with TRBJ1-2; the match to TRBD1 covers 9 bases. CDR3 length equals 14 residues. Losses at the gene ends were 5 bases for V and 5 bases for J; bases not matched to a gene: 6. Germline loops: CDR1 MNHEY, CDR2 SVGAGI. The CDR3 nucleotides are TGTGCCAGCAGTCAACCGGGACAGGGTTATGGCTACACCTTC. This codes for CASSQPGQGYGYTF.

The V and J genes are TRBV6-5 and TRBJ1-2, with D possibly being TRBD1 (6 bases). The CDR3 has 14 residues. Deletions cut 4 bases from V and 1 base from J, with 10 bases between. CDR1 is MNHEY, CDR2 SVGAGI, per germline. CDR3 residues: CASSFGQFNYGYTF. The CDR3 DNA is TGTGCCAGCAGTTTCGGACAGTTTAACTATGGCTACACCTTC.

V and J are TRBV6-5 and TRBJ2-7; 11 nucleotides align to TRBD2. Germline CDR1 reads MNHEY; CDR2 reads SVGAGI. The CDR3 contains 15 residues. V shed 6 bases and J 5 bases; nucleotides not matched to a gene: 9. The CDR3 loop is CASRKLLAGVHEQYF. The CDR3, as DNA: TGTGCCAGCAGGAAACTACTAGCGGGGGTCCACGAGCAGTACTTC.

V is TRBV7-9 and J is TRBJ1-6, with D maybe TRBD1 (6 bases). Germline V gene lookup returns CDR1 SEHNR and CDR2 FQNEAQ (reference sequence). This CDR3 comprises 13 residues. The V and J ends lost 5 bases and 7 bases respectively, with 9 bases between them. Here the CDR3 DNA reads TGTGCCAGCAGCATTCAGGGGAATTCACCCCTCCACTTT. Protein product: CASSIQGNSPLHF.

The chain recombines TRBV6-1 with TRBJ1-6, with D possibly being TRBD1 (5 bases). Trimming stripped 4 bases from V and 7 bases from J, with 17 bases between. There are 16 residues in the CDR3. CDR1 MNHNS and CDR2 SASEGT come from the germline V gene. The CDR3 region is CASSASTGVQNSPLHF. CDR3 DNA: TGTGCCAGCAGTGCGTCCACGGGGGTTCAAAATTCACCCCTCCACTTT.

The chain carries TRBV30 and TRBJ1-1; possibly TRBD1 for D (6 bases). Germline V gene sequence: CDR1 GTSNPN, CDR2 SVGIG (reference sequence). This CDR3 is built from 13 residues. V lost 2 bases to trimming and J lost 6 bases, with 13 bases between them. CDR3 in amino acids: CAWSKRGPPEAFF. The CDR3 region has the DNA TGTGCCTGGAGTAAGCGGGGGCCGCCTGAAGCTTTCTTT. The variable domain in full, completed from reference TRBV30 and TRBJ1-1, reads SQTIHQWPATLVQPVGSPLSLECTVEGTSNPNLYWYRQAAGRGLQLLFYSVGIGQISSEVPQNLSASRPQDRQFILSSKKLLLSDSGFYLCAWSKRGPPEAFFGQGTRLTVV.